This T cell receptor (beta chain) was observed in a study of T cells after yellow fever vaccination (dated by TCRdb to the late 2010s). At the level of the whole study: The SMART-Seq v4 Ultra Low Input RNA kit was used to prepare libraries from fractions with low cell numbers. Bulk TCR alpha and beta repertoires were sequenced longitudinally to track T-cell clones before and after primary and booster YFV17D yellow fever vaccination. Blood samples were taken at several timepoints before and after primary and secondary immunization, and bulk PBMC replicates and cell subsets were isolated. The cohort comprised two healthy male donors, one aged 18 to 30 and one aged 30 to 40 years.

Data came from an Illumina NovaSeq 6000. TCR cDNA was synthesized by 5'RACE template switching, through which a universal primer site and unique molecular identifiers were introduced. cDNA synthesis was primed from both the TCR alpha and TCR beta constant segments. Two PCR steps were used to amplify libraries, with sample barcodes and sequencing adapters being added in the second step. Sequencing of libraries was done on Illumina HiSeq 2500 (2x100 bp) or NovaSeq (2x150 bp). Turning to the authors' computational methods: MIGEC handled demultiplexing of reads and collapsing into UMI consensus sequences, while MiXCR performed V(D)J alignment. Clonotypes responding to the vaccine were identified with edgeR on replicate PBMC samples, with the criteria of FDR below 0.01 and a log2 fold change above 5 up to day 15. CD4 or CD8 identity was assigned to each bulk clonotype according to whether the clonotype was present at higher abundance in the sequenced CD4 repertoire or the sequenced CD8 repertoire. In-frame beta chains were kept once TCRdb had trimmed the public reads at Q25 with fastp and called clones with MiXCR. Every distinct CDR3 protein forms one entry, paired with its most common genes and DNA. The authors' filters were not applied to this entry. Recorded for this sample are some 340,000 distinct CDR3 sequences; roughly 10% of them occurred a single time. Roughly 3% of the sample is in the top ten clones.

The sample's treatment or condition, from its label and the paper: live attenuated yellow fever vaccine strain. A standard Ficoll-Paque protocol was used to isolate PBMCs from peripheral blood. Dynabeads CD4 and CD8 positive selection kits were used to isolate the CD4 and CD8 T-cell fractions. TriZol was used to extract RNA from bulk PBMCs, from CD4 and CD8 fractions, and from dextramer-positive and dextramer-negative fractions. This clonotype showed up just a few times. The antigen it recognizes is unknown. No base-level quality is on record; no much larger clone is a single base apart. Per the germline V gene, MNHEY is the CDR1 and SVGEGT is the CDR2. Its CDR3 holds 13 amino acids, cysteine through phenylalanine. The only DNA kept is the CDR3, 39 bases in frame from the first base. The germline V and J ends show losses of 6 bases and 7 bases respectively, and no gene match explains 5 bases of the junction.

The paper's findings and limits, for the study overall: Because the study included only two donors, the extent to which the findings can be generalized is limited. A small share of clonotypes occurred in both CD4 and CD8 compartments, likely arising from convergent recombination. After the booster, most of the clones that had expanded following primary vaccination were detected again (96% of CD4 and around nine tenths of CD8), which suggests that memory was broadly maintained. Compared with the primary T-cell response, the secondary T-cell response was faster but weaker, reaching its peak on day 5 rather than on day 15. Because abundant contaminating clonotypes from the bulk population could be contained in FACS-sorted repertoires, computational filtering was required.

The clonotype was recovered from a man between 18 and 35 years old who received the YFV17D yellow fever vaccine. The sequence joins TRBV6-2 or TRBV6-3 to TRBJ1-1; the junction holds 10 bases that match TRBD1. The specimen was CD4+ T cells sorted from PBMCs, collected 45 days after the yellow fever booster vaccination. Here is the DNA: TGTGCCAGCAGGAGACAGGGGGCGATTGAAGCTTTCTTT. Translated, it gives CASRRQGAIEAFF.